These 31 T cell receptor beta chains share one sample of origin, sequenced in a study of blood T cell repertoires in COVID-19. Measured with immunoSEQ multiplex PCR; TCRdb has only the in-frame clones, and not every one. The data show just over 250,000 clones, roughly 86% seen once. Sequenced material: peripheral blood. These receptors came from a man aged 35-49 years who had recovered from COVID-19.

This sequence joins TRBV9 and TRBJ1-2, with D uncertain. The V gene lost 3 bases and the J gene lost 8 bases, with 17 bases spanning the gap. CDR3 length: 14 amino acids. CDR1 and CDR2 from the germline V gene are SGDLS and YYNGEE. The CDR3 sequence: CASSASTVPGGYTF. CDR3 bases: TGTGCCAGCAGCGCGAGCACGGTGCCGGGGGGCTACACCTTC.

This chain uses TRBV6-5 with TRBJ2-7; no definite D call. Germline-derived CDR1 and CDR2 are MNHEY and SVGAGI. Trimming took off 4 bases at V and 6 bases at J, with 13 bases between the two ends. The CDR3 is 13 residues long. CDR3 region: CASSSLLVGEQYF. In nucleotides, the CDR3 is TGTGCCAGCAGTTCCCTCTTGGTCGGCGAGCAGTACTTC.

The chain links TRBV10-3 to TRBJ1-1, with TRBD1 identical over 8 bases. Trimming at V came to 6 bases and at J to 4 bases, leaving 4 bases not matched to a gene. CDR1 is ENHRY and CDR2 is SYGVKD in the germline V gene. The CDR3 is 13 residues long. The DNA for the CDR3 is TGTGCCATCAGCGCGGACAGGGTCACTGAAGCTTTCTTT. Its protein product is CAISADRVTEAFF.

This clone was counted between two and nine times. The chain joins TRBV18 to TRBJ1-1, with D possibly TRBD1 on 6 matching bases. Germline V CDR1 and CDR2: KGHSH, LQKENI. There are 15 residues in the CDR3. V was shortened by 3 bases and J by 2 bases, with 13 bases between the two germline ends. The CDR3 DNA reads as TGTGCCAGCTCACCGGACAGACGCGCCAACACTGAAGCTTTCTTT. The encoded protein is CASSPDRRANTEAFF.

The V and J genes are TRBV12-3 or TRBV12-4 and TRBJ2-7; a weak D match, TRBD1 (6 bases). V shed 7 bases and J shed 0 bases, with 10 bases lying between them. The CDR3 sequence is 13 residues long. CDR3 in DNA: TGTGCCAGCACTTGGACAGCCTCCTACGAGCAGTACTTC. Translated: CASTWTASYEQYF.

The chain has TRBV19 and TRBJ1-2, with D possibly TRBD1 on 6 matching bases. Germline values: CDR1 LNHDA, CDR2 SQIVND (reference sequence). Trimming took 6 bases from V and 4 from J, leaving 21 bases between them. CDR3 length: 16 amino acids. CDR3 in amino acids: CASSNIRQALSYGYTF. The CDR3 nucleotides are TGTGCCAGTAGCAACATCCGACAGGCCCTCTCCTATGGCTACACCTTC.

This rearrangement joins TRBV7-2 to TRBJ1-1; 7 nucleotides agree with TRBD1. This CDR3 is 14 amino acids long. V shed 4 bases and J 5 bases; nucleotides not matched to a gene: 7. Germline CDR1 SGHTA, CDR2 FQGNSA. The CDR3 coding sequence is TGTGCCAGCAGCTCACCCACAGGGGTTACTGAAGCTTTCTTT. Residues: CASSSPTGVTEAFF.

This chain connects TRBV2 to TRBJ2-3; no clear D gene. CDR1 and CDR2 (germline): SNHLY, FYNNEI. There are 13 residues in the CDR3. Trimming pared 2 bases from V and 4 bases from J, leaving 7 bases between. The CDR3 DNA reads TGTGCCAGCAGTGAAAATCTACCAGATACGCAGTATTTT. Its protein is CASSENLPDTQYF.

This chain connects TRBV5-8 to TRBJ1-1, with a weak D call TRBD1 (6 bases). This CDR3 has 16 amino acids. Germline V gene data show CDR1 as SGHTS and CDR2 as YDEGEE. The V and J ends lost 2 bases and 0 bases respectively, with 14 bases between them. The CDR3 sequence: CASSLGTWNMNTEAFF. DNA of the CDR3: TGTGCCAGCAGCTTAGGGACATGGAACATGAACACTGAAGCTTTCTTT.

J is TRBJ2-1 and V is TRBV5-1; TRBD2 matches at 9 bases. CDR1 is SGHRS and CDR2 is YFSETQ in the germline V gene. The V gene end was trimmed by 0 bases and the J gene end by 0 bases; junction bases not matched to a gene: 7. This CDR3 has 18 amino acids. The CDR3 protein is CASSLGLAGTHSYNEQFF. The CDR3 DNA reads TGCGCCAGCAGCTTGGGGCTAGCGGGAACACACTCCTACAATGAGCAGTTCTTC. The full variable domain, with the rest looked up from reference TRBV5-1 and TRBJ2-1, is KAGVTQTPRYLIKTRGQQVTLSCSPISGHRSVSWYQQTPGQGLQFLFEYFSETQRNKGNFPGRFSGRQFSNSRSEMNVSTLELGDSALYLCASSLGLAGTHSYNEQFFGPGTRLTVL.

The V call is TRBV7-9, the J call TRBJ2-7, with a weak D call TRBD2 (6 bases). Germline V gene data show CDR1 as SEHNR and CDR2 as FQNEAQ (reference sequence). Trimming removed 6 bases at V and 7 bases at J, with 13 bases between. The CDR3 extends over 12 amino acids. DNA for the CDR3: TGTGCCAGCAGTTCGGGACTCCCGGAGCAGTACTTC. It yields the protein CASSSGLPEQYF.

The rearrangement joins TRBV13 to TRBJ2-5; 15 positions match TRBD2. Per the germline V gene, CDR1 is PRHDT and CDR2 is FYEKMQ (reference sequence). The CDR3 is 15 amino acids. Trimming cost V 5 bases and J 4 bases; bases outside gene matches: 2. The CDR3 spells CASSLGLAGGETQYF. In DNA, the CDR3 is TGTGCCAGCAGCCTGGGACTAGCGGGGGGAGAGACCCAGTACTTC.

V usage is TRBV7-3 and J usage is TRBJ2-3; 14 bases align to TRBD2. This CDR3 spans 16 amino acids. Germline V gene data show CDR1 as SGHTA and CDR2 as FQGTGA. Losses at the gene ends were 2 bases for V and 4 bases for J; bases not matched to a gene: 2. In nucleotides, the CDR3 is TGTGCCAGCAGCTTATCGGGACTAGCGGGAGCAGATACGCAGTATTTT. Amino acid sequence: CASSLSGLAGADTQYF.

CDR3 sequence reads: CASSQRGRAEQYF. DNA of the CDR3: TGTGCCAGCAGCCAAAGGGGCAGGGCCGAGCAGTACTTC. The V gene is TRBV3-1 (or the pseudogene TRBV3-2), the J gene TRBJ2-7; TRBD1 is a possible D gene (5 bases). Germline assignment: CDR1 LGHDT and CDR2 YNNKEL (reference sequence). The CDR3 is 13 amino acids. V was trimmed by 2 bases and J by 6 bases, leaving 11 bases between them.

This chain links TRBV6-5 with TRBJ1-6, with TRBD1 matching over 8 bases. Germline V lookup: CDR1 MNHEY, CDR2 SVGAGI. The CDR3 extends over 15 amino acids. J was trimmed by 9 bases and V by 4 bases; bases with no gene match: 8. The CDR3: CASSFGQGRASPLHF. In DNA, the CDR3 is TGTGCCAGCAGTTTCGGACAGGGACGAGCTTCACCCCTCCACTTT.

The genes are TRBV7-9 and TRBJ2-1, with TRBD1 matching 12 bases. The CDR3 length is 18 residues. The ends lost 1 base at V and 6 bases at J; junction bases unmatched: 10. The germline V gene has CDR1 SEHNR and CDR2 FQNEAQ (reference sequence). The CDR3 here is CASSLGVQGGQGANEQFF. DNA of the CDR3: TGTGCCAGCAGCTTAGGCGTGCAGGGGGGACAGGGGGCCAATGAGCAGTTCTTC. The entire variable domain, with the rest obtained from reference TRBV7-9 and TRBJ2-1, is as follows: DTGVSQNPRHKITKRGQNVTFRCDPISEHNRLYWYRQTLGQGPEFLTYFQNEAQLEKSRLLSDRFSAERPKGSFSTLEIQRTEQGDSAMYLCASSLGVQGGQGANEQFFGPGTRLTVL.

The chain employs TRBV30 and TRBJ2-5; D is ambiguous. Trimming pared 2 bases from V and 2 bases from J, leaving 6 bases between. CDR1 GTSNPN and CDR2 SVGIG come from the germline V gene (reference sequence). The CDR3 consists of 12 residues. The CDR3 here is CAWSLGQETQYF. The CDR3 region has the DNA TGTGCCTGGAGTCTAGGTCAAGAGACCCAGTACTTC.

The chain employs TRBV12-5 and TRBJ1-1; D remains ambiguous. The CDR3 contains 15 residues. CDR1 is LGHNT, CDR2 FRNRAP, per germline. The germline V and J ends were trimmed by 5 bases and 2 bases, with 15 bases remaining between them. In DNA form, the CDR3 reads TGTGCTAGTGGTCTCCGGACTGGCCTTAACACTGAAGCTTTCTTT. Its protein product is CASGLRTGLNTEAFF.

The chain employs TRBV19 and TRBJ1-2, with 7 nucleotides matching TRBD1. Germline lookup yields CDR1 LNHDA and CDR2 SQIVND (reference sequence). The V gene end was trimmed by 3 bases and the J gene end by 4 bases; junction bases not matched to a gene: 8. The CDR3 sequence is 15 residues long. CDR3 in amino acids: CASSMAAGTVYGYTF. CDR3 bases: TGTGCCAGTAGTATGGCTGCCGGGACAGTCTATGGCTACACCTTC.

On this clone: Other DNA sequences in the same sample also yield this CDR3. This chain joins TRBV2 and TRBJ2-5, with D maybe TRBD1 (6 bases). With 4 bases removed from V and 2 bases from J, the gap between germline ends came to 8 bases. Germline lookup yields CDR1 SNHLY and CDR2 FYNNEI. The CDR3 contains 13 residues. CDR3 protein: CASSGGTQETQYF. The CDR3 DNA follows: TGTGCCAGCAGTGGAGGGACACAAGAGACCCAGTACTTC.

This chain uses TRBV30 with TRBJ1-1, with D perhaps TRBD1 (5 bases). The CDR3 spans 13 residues. With 2 bases removed from V and 8 bases from J, the gap between germline ends came to 15 bases. CDR1 is GTSNPN, CDR2 SVGIG, per germline (reference sequence). CDR3 DNA sequence: TGTGCCTGGAGTACAGGATCCACGGCAGAAGCTTTCTTT. Translation gives CAWSTGSTAEAFF. Combining the CDR3 with reference TRBV30 and TRBJ1-1 gives the whole variable domain SQTIHQWPATLVQPVGSPLSLECTVEGTSNPNLYWYRQAAGRGLQLLFYSVGIGQISSEVPQNLSASRPQDRQFILSSKKLLLSDSGFYLCAWSTGSTAEAFFGQGTRLTVV.

The rearrangement uses TRBV6-5 and TRBJ1-5; D is uncertain. The CDR3 has 13 amino acids. The V gene lost 5 bases and the J gene lost 7 bases, with 12 bases spanning the gap. Per the germline V gene, CDR1 is MNHEY and CDR2 is SVGAGI. The CDR3 region has the DNA TGTGCCAGCAGTCGCTCGTCGGGGCAGCCCCAGCATTTT. Translating gives CASSRSSGQPQHF.

V and J are TRBV7-5 and TRBJ2-2; the table's D gene call, TRBD2, was not cross checked with the DNA. TRBV7-5 is flagged as a pseudogene. The CDR3 length is 14 residues. CDR3 nucleotides: TGTGCCAGAAGCTTGTGGCGGGGGACCGGGGAGCTGTTTTTT. This codes for CARSLWRGTGELFF.

This clone was detected only a few times. The rearrangement links TRBV10-3 to TRBJ1-4; D possibly corresponds to TRBD1 (6 bases). There are 13 residues in the CDR3. CDR1 and CDR2 (germline): ENHRY, SYGVKD. The V end was cut by 10 bases, the J end by 8 bases, with 17 bases between. DNA of the CDR3: TGTGCCAGCACAGGGAATTGGCGAGAAAAACTGTTTTTT. Translated: CASTGNWREKLFF.

The rearrangement uses TRBV11-2 and TRBJ2-7; 9 bases fit TRBD1. The germline CDR1 and CDR2 sequences are SGHAT and FQNNGV. The CDR3 has 13 amino acids. The junction had 4 bases not matched to a gene; V was cut back by 5 bases and J by 5 bases. CDR3 loop: CASSGTGMHEQYF. DNA for the CDR3: TGTGCCAGCAGCGGGACAGGGATGCACGAGCAGTACTTC.

V and J are TRBV9 and TRBJ2-7; D possibly corresponds to TRBD2 (6 bases). The germline gives CDR1 SGDLS, CDR2 YYNGEE. There are 16 residues in the CDR3. V lost 4 bases, J lost 2 bases, and 19 bases lay in between. The DNA for the CDR3 is TGTGCCAGCAGCTCCCGTTCCATCCCGGGGGCCTACGAGCAGTACTTC. This encodes CASSSRSIPGAYEQYF.

The gene calls are TRBV4-1 and TRBJ2-5; D not resolved. CDR3 length equals 12 residues. In germline, CDR1 is MGHRA, CDR2 YSYEKL. Trimming removed 0 bases at V and 6 bases at J, with 5 bases between. The CDR3 here is CASSQDSKTQYF. The CDR3 nucleotides read TGCGCCAGCAGCCAAGATAGTAAGACCCAGTACTTC.

This chain joins TRBV6-5 and TRBJ1-3, with unresolved D. V was cut by 6 bases and J by 9 bases, with 9 bases left in between. The CDR3 totals 11 residues. The V gene's germline CDR1 is MNHEY and CDR2 SVGAGI. CDR3 sequence (DNA): TGTGCCAGCAGCTCTGGCCGCACCATATATTTT. This translates into CASSSGRTIYF.

In DNA form, the CDR3 reads TGTGCCAGCAGCAGGGACAGTCCTAACTATGGCTACACCTTC. It encodes CASSRDSPNYGYTF. The rearrangement joins TRBV6-5 to TRBJ1-2; 7 nucleotides align to TRBD1. CDR3 length: 14 residues. V was clipped by 6 bases and J by 0 bases; unmatched bases: 4. Germline lookup yields CDR1 MNHEY and CDR2 SVGAGI.

The CDR3, as DNA: TGTGCCAGCAGCTTTTCTTCCGGGACAGGGTATGACGAGCAGTACTTC. Its translation is CASSFSSGTGYDEQYF. The chain has TRBV7-2 and TRBJ2-7; TRBD1 matches at 9 bases. The length of the CDR3 is 16 residues. With V trimmed by 3 bases and J by 5 bases, 11 bases remained unmatched. Germline V gene data show CDR1 as SGHTA and CDR2 as FQGNSA.

The V gene is TRBV9, the J gene TRBJ2-1, with a tentative D call TRBD2 (6 bases). Germline values: CDR1 SGDLS, CDR2 YYNGEE. This CDR3 has 16 amino acids. The V end was cut by 0 bases, the J end by 5 bases, with 15 bases between. The DNA for the CDR3 is TGTGCCAGCAGCGTAGTAGATAGCGGCCACGACAATGAGCAGTTCTTC. This translates into CASSVVDSGHDNEQFF.